The clone carrying this T cell receptor beta chain was picked up a small number of times. V shed 0 bases and J shed 6 bases, with 9 bases lying between them. The CDR3 is made up of 15 amino acids. The germline V gene has CDR1 MNHNY and CDR2 SVGAGI (reference sequence). The data were taken from a study of T cell changes during pregnancy in multiple sclerosis. Produced via immunoSEQ multiplex PCR; TCRdb's table is partial and in-frame only. The profile shows approximately 74,000 clones, around 85% of them singletons. The chain links TRBV6-6 to TRBJ1-6; no firm D call. This material consisted of peripheral blood, taken before pregnancy. The TCR sequence derives from a female donor with multiple sclerosis, enrolled in a pregnancy study. The CDR3 region is CASSYSIDSNSPLHF. The CDR3 DNA follows: TGTGCCAGCAGTTACTCGATAGATAGTAATTCACCCCTCCACTTT.